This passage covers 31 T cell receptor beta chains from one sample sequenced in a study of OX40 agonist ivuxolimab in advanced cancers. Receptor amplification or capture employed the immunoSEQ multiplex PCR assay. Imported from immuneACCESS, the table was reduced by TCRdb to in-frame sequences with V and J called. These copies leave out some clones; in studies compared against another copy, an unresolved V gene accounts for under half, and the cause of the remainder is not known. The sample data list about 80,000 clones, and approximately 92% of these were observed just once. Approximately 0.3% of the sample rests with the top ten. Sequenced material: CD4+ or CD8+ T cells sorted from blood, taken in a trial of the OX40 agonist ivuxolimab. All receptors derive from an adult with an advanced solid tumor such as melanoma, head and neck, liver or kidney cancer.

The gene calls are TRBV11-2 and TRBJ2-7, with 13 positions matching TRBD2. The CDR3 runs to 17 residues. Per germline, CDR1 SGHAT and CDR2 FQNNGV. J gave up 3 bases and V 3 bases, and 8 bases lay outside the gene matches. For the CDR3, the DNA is TGTGCCAGCAGCTTTAGACCGGGACTAGCGGGAAGCTACGAGCAGTACTTC. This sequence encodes CASSFRPGLAGSYEQYF. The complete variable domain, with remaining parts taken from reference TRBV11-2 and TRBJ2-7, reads EAGVAQSPRYKIIEKRQSVAFWCNPISGHATLYWYQQILGQGPKLLIQFQNNGVVDDSQLPKDRFSAERLKGVDSTLKIQPAKLEDSAVYLCASSFRPGLAGSYEQYFGPGTRLTVT.

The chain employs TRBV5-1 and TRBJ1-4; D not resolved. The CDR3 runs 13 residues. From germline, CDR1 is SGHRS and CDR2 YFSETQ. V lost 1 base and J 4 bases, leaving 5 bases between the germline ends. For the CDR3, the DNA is TGCGCCAGCAGCTTGCCAGATAATGAAAAACTGTTTTTT. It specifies CASSLPDNEKLFF. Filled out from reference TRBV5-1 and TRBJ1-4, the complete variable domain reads KAGVTQTPRYLIKTRGQQVTLSCSPISGHRSVSWYQQTPGQGLQFLFEYFSETQRNKGNFPGRFSGRQFSNSRSEMNVSTLELGDSALYLCASSLPDNEKLFFGSGTQLSVL.

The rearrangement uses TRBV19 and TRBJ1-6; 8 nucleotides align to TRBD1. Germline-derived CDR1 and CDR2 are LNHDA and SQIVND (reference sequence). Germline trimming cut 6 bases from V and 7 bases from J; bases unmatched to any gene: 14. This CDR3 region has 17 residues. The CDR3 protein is CASRPNQDRERNSPLHF. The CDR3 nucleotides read TGTGCCAGTAGGCCTAACCAGGACAGGGAGAGGAATTCACCCCTCCACTTT. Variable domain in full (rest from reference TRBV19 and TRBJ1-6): DGGITQSPKYLFRKEGQNVTLSCEQNLNHDAMYWYRQDPGQGLRLIYYSQIVNDFQKGDIAEGYSVSREKKESFPLTVTSAQKNPTAFYLCASRPNQDRERNSPLHFGNGTRLTVT.

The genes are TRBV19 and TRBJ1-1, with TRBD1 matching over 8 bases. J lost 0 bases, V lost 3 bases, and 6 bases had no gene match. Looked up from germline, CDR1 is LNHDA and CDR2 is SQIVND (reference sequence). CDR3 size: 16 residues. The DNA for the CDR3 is TGTGCCAGTAGTATTTCAGGGGGCCTCATGAACACTGAAGCTTTCTTT. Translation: CASSISGGLMNTEAFF.

CDR3 in DNA: TGTGCCAGCAGTTCCGATACGCCCTCTCTTGAGCATTTT. Translation gives CASSSDTPSLEHF. The chain is built from TRBV2 and TRBJ1-5; D not certain. The germline V gene has CDR1 SNHLY and CDR2 FYNNEI. V dropped 5 bases and J dropped 14 bases, with 19 bases sitting between them. The CDR3 extends over 13 amino acids.

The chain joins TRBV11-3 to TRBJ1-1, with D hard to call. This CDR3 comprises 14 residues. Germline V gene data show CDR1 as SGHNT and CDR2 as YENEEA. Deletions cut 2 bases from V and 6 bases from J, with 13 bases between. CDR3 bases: TGTGCCAGCAGCTTATTCGTTGCGGGGTCTGAAGCTTTCTTT. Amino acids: CASSLFVAGSEAFF.

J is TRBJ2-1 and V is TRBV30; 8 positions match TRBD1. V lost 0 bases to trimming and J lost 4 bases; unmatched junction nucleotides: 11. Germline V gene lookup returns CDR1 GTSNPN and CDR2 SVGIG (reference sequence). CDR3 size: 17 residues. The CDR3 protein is CAWSVRAGGLRYNEQFF. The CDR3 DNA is TGTGCCTGGAGTGTACGGGCAGGGGGCCTACGGTACAATGAGCAGTTCTTC.

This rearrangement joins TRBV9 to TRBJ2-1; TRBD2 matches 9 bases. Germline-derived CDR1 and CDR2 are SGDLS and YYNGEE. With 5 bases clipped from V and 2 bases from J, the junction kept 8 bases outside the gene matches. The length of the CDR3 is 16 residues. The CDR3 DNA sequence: TGTGCCAGCAGTCTAAGGATAGCGGGGGCCTACAATGAGCAGTTCTTC. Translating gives CASSLRIAGAYNEQFF.

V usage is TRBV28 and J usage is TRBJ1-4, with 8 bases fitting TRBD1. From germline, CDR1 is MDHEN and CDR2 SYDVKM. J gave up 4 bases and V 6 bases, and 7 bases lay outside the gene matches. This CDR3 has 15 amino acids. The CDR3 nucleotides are TGTGCCAGCAGCCCCGCGACAGGGGTTAATGAAAAACTGTTTTTT. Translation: CASSPATGVNEKLFF.

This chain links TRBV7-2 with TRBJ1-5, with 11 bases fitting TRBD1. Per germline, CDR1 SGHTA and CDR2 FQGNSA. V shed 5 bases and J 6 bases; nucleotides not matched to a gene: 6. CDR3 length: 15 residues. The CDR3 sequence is CASSRTGGLVQPQHF. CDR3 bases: TGTGCCAGCAGCCGGACAGGGGGCTTGGTTCAGCCCCAGCATTTT.

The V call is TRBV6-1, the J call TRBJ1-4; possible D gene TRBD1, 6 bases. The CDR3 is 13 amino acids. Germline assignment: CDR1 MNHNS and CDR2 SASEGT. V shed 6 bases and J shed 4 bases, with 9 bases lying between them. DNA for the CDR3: TGTGCCAGCAGGGGACACCTTAATGAAAAACTGTTTTTT. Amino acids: CASRGHLNEKLFF.

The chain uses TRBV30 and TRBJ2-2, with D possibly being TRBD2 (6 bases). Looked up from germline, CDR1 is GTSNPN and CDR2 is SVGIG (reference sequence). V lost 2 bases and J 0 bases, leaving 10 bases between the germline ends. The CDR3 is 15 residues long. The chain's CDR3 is CAWSRGYANTGELFF. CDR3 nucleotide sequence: TGTGCCTGGAGTCGGGGGTACGCGAACACCGGGGAGCTGTTTTTT.

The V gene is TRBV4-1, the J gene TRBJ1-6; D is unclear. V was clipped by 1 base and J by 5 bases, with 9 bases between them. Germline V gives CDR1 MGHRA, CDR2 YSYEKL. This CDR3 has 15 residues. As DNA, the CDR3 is TGCGCCAGCAGCCAAGGCGGTGGGGATAATTCACCCCTCCACTTT. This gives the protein CASSQGGGDNSPLHF.

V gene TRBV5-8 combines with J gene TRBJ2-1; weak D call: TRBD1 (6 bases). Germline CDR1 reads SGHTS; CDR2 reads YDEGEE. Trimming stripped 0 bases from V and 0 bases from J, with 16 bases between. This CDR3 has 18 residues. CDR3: CASSLGAGATSSYNEQFF. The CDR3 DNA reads TGTGCCAGCAGCTTGGGAGCAGGGGCCACCAGCTCCTACAATGAGCAGTTCTTC.

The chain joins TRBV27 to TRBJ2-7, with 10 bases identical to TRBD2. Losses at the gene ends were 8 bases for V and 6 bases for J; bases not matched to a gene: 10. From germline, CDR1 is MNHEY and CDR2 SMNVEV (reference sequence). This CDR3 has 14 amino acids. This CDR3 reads CASLNLAGGSEQYF. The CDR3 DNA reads TGTGCCAGCTTGAACTTAGCGGGGGGTAGCGAGCAGTACTTC.

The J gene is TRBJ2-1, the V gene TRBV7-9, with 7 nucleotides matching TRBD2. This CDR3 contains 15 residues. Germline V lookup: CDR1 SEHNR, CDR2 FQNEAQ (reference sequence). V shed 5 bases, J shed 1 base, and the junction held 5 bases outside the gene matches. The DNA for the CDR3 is TGTGCCAGCAGCGCAAGCGGGAATTCCTACAATGAGCAGTTCTTC. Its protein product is CASSASGNSYNEQFF. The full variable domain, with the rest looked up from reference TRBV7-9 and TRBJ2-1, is DTGVSQNPRHKITKRGQNVTFRCDPISEHNRLYWYRQTLGQGPEFLTYFQNEAQLEKSRLLSDRFSAERPKGSFSTLEIQRTEQGDSAMYLCASSASGNSYNEQFFGPGTRLTVL.

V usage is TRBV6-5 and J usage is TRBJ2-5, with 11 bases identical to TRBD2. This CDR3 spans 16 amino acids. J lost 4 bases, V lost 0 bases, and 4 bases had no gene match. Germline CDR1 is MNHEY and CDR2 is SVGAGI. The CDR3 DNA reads TGTGCCAGCAGTTACTCCCCGGGACTAGCGGTAGAGACCCAGTACTTC. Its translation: CASSYSPGLAVETQYF.

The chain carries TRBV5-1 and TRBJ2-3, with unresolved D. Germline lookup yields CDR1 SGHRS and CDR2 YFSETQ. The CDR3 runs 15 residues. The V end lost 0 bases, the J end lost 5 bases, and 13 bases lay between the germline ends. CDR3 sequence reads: CASSLAVGLRDTQYF. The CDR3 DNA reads TGCGCCAGCAGCTTGGCCGTCGGTTTGCGAGATACGCAGTATTTT. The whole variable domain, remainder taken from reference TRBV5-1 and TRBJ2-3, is KAGVTQTPRYLIKTRGQQVTLSCSPISGHRSVSWYQQTPGQGLQFLFEYFSETQRNKGNFPGRFSGRQFSNSRSEMNVSTLELGDSALYLCASSLAVGLRDTQYFGPGTRLTVL.

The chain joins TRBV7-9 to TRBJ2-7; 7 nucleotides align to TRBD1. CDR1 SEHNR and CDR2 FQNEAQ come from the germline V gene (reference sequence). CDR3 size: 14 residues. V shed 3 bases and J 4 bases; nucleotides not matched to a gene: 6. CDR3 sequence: CASSFPGQTYEQYF. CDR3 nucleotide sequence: TGTGCCAGCAGCTTTCCGGGACAGACTTACGAGCAGTACTTC.

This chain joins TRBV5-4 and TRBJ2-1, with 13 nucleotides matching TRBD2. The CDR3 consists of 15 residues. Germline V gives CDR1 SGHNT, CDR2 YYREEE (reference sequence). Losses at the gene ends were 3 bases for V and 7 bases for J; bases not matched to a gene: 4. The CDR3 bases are TGTGCCAGCAGCTCGGGACTAGCGGGGTTGAATGAGCAGTTCTTC. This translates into CASSSGLAGLNEQFF.

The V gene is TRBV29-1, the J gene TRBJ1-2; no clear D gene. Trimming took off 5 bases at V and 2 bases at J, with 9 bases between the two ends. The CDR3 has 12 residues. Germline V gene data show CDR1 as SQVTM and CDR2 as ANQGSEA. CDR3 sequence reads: CSVNVANYGYTF. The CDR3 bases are TGCAGCGTTAACGTTGCAAACTATGGCTACACCTTC.

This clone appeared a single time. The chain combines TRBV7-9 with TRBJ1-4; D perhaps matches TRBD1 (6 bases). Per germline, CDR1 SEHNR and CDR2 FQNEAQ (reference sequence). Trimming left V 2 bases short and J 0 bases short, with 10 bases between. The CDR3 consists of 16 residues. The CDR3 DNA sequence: TGTGCCAGCAGCTTACGACAGGTTACAACTAATGAAAAACTGTTTTTT. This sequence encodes CASSLRQVTTNEKLFF.

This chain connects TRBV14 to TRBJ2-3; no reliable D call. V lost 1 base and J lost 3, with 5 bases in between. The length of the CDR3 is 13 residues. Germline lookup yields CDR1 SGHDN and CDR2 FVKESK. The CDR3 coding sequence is TGTGCCAGCAGCCAAGCAGGTACAGATACGCAGTATTTT. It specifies CASSQAGTDTQYF.

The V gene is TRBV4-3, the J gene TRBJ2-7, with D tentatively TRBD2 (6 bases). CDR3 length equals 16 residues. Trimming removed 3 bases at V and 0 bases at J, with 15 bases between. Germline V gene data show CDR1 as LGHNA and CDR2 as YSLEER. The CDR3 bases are TGCGCCAGCAGCCACCGCCTAGCGTCAAGCTCCTACGAGCAGTACTTC. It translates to CASSHRLASSSYEQYF.

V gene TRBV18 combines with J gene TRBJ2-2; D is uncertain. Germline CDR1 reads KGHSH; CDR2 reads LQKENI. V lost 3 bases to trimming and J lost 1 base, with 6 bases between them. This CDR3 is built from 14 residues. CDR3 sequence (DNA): TGTGCCAGCTCACCGGCAGGGAACACCGGGGAGCTGTTTTTT. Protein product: CASSPAGNTGELFF.

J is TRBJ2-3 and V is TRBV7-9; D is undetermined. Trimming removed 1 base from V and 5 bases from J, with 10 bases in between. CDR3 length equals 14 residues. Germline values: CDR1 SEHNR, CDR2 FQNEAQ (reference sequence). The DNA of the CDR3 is TGTGCCAGCAGCTTAGTTCTCCTCCGAGATACGCAGTATTTT. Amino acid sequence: CASSLVLLRDTQYF.

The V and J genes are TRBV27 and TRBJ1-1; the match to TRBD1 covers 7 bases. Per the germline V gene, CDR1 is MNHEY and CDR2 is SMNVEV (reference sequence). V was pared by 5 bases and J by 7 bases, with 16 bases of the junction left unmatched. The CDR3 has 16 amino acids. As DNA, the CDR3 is TGTGCCAGCAGTAGGGGGCAGGCGAGAACTTGGGGTGAAGCTTTCTTT. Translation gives CASSRGQARTWGEAFF.

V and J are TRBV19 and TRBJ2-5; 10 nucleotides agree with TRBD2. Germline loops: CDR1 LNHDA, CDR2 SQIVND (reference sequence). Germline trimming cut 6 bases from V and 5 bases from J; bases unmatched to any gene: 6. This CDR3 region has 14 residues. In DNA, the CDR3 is TGTGCCAGTAGCTCAGCGGGAGGGGAGGAGACCCAGTACTTC. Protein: CASSSAGGEETQYF.

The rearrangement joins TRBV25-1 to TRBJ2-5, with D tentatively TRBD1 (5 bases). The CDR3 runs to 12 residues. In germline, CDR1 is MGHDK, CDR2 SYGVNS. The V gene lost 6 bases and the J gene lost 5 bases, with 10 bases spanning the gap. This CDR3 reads CASSRVEETQYF. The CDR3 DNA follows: TGTGCCAGCAGCAGGGTTGAGGAGACCCAGTACTTC.

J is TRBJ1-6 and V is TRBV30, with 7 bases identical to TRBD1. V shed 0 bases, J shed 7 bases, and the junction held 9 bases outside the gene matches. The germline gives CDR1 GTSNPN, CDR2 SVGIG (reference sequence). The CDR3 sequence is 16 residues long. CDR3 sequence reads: CAWSVGPPGQNSPLHF. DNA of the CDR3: TGTGCCTGGAGTGTAGGCCCACCGGGACAGAATTCACCCCTCCACTTT.

CDR3 loop: CASSDGPHTDTQYF. The CDR3 region has the DNA TGCGCCAGCAGTGATGGGCCACACACAGATACGCAGTATTTT. The chain carries TRBV5-1 and TRBJ2-3, with unresolved D. The length of the CDR3 is 14 residues. CDR1 is SGHRS, CDR2 YFSETQ, per germline. V was shortened by 5 bases and J by 2 bases, with 12 bases between the two germline ends. The variable domain in full, completed from reference TRBV5-1 and TRBJ2-3, reads KAGVTQTPRYLIKTRGQQVTLSCSPISGHRSVSWYQQTPGQGLQFLFEYFSETQRNKGNFPGRFSGRQFSNSRSEMNVSTLELGDSALYLCASSDGPHTDTQYFGPGTRLTVL.